This T cell receptor (beta chain) is from a study of vaccination and CD4 T cells after COVID-19 (dated by TCRdb to 2022 to 2024). Turning to the overall study: The convalescent cohort included six males and four females, with two Hispanic individuals, seven Caucasians, two Asians and one multiracial person. Participants got two doses of the Pfizer-BioNTech BNT162b2 vaccine (n=8) or two doses of the Moderna mRNA-1273 vaccine (n=2). The cultures were stimulated with overlapping spike peptide pools from SARS-CoV-2 and from the common cold coronaviruses HCoV-NL63, HCoV-OC43 and HCoV-229E. Post-COVID blood samples were collected from convalescent patients a median of about 92 days after diagnosis, with a range of roughly 30 to 161 days. Post-vaccine blood samples were obtained a median of about 70 days after the second vaccine dose, with a range of roughly 14 to 241 days. In an earlier paper using these donors, memory CD4+ T cell crossreactivity between SARS-CoV-2 and common cold coronavirus spike proteins was assessed at the TCR clonotype level. In under twelve COVID-19 convalescent patients and a handful of infection-naive healthy vaccine recipients, researchers compared the spike-specific CD4+ TCR repertoire from before mRNA vaccination with the repertoire from after. In control cultures, a CEFX viral epitope pool was used as positive control, an HIV-1 Nef peptide pool was used as negative control, or no peptide was added.

Beyond this particular receptor, the publication reports: The study included relatively few convalescent patients and did not analyze early timepoints after natural infection. Among the post-vaccine SARS-CoV-2-reactive clones in convalescent patients, a median about 86% showed up only after vaccination, which suggests vaccine-specific priming. Of the vaccine-specific clones found in convalescent patients, nearly all (304 of 307) were mono-reactive for SARS-CoV-2 spike instead of being cross-reactive with common cold coronaviruses. The median count of SARS-CoV-2-reactive clonotypes went up from 21 after infection to 30 to 40 after vaccination, although the change was not significant.

The protocol used for the library was PCR. DNA from cultured CD4+ T cells was subjected to TCR sequencing with the Oncomine TCR Beta short-read assay at the Johns Hopkins FTIC core. Genomic DNA was extracted from the cultured CD4+ T cells with the QIAamp micro DNA kit. Oncomine TCR Beta libraries made from cultured CD4+ T cells were pooled using unique dual indexes and sequenced on an Illumina iSeq 100. Regarding the original processing steps: Non-productive sequences were removed, and CDR3s that did not start with C, did not end with F or W, or were shorter than 7 amino acids were discarded. Antigen-specific clonotypes were identified with the MANAFEST web application by comparing peptide-stimulated wells with reference and other culture wells. To be called positive, a clone needed an FDR below 0.05, an odds ratio above 5, and a productive frequency above 0.1% in at least two of three replicate wells. Cross-reactive clonotypes were defined as significantly expanded in both SARS-CoV-2 spike wells and at least one common cold coronavirus spike condition. Similarity between CDR3 sequences was evaluated in R version 3.6.1 using Levenshtein distances (stringdist) and unrooted phylogenetic trees (ape). The public reads were run again by TCRdb, first through fastp at Q25 and then through MiXCR, and only productive beta chains were kept. Each CDR3 protein appears once, grouped with its most common genes and DNA. TCRdb, rather than the study authors, made the V and J calls. This sample is represented by thousands of distinct CDR3 sequences; around half of them were singletons. The ten largest clones represent approximately 30% of the sample.

For this clonotype: The antigen it recognizes is unknown. The input lacks base qualities; no much larger clone sits a single base away.

CDR1 and CDR2 (SEHNR, FQNEAQ) derive from the germline V gene (reference sequence). Here V drops 4 bases and J drops 4 bases, and the junction holds 9 bases not matched to any gene. Spanning cysteine to phenylalanine, the CDR3 consists of 15 amino acids. The retained sequence is limited to the CDR3, 45 bases, with the frame set at the first base. The meaning of the sample's treatment or condition label: approximately nine-day PBMC culture with coronavirus spike peptide pools or control peptides (ViraFEST assay). CD4+ T cells from unexposed donors were collected before the COVID-19 pandemic (2011-2018). The ViraFEST assay, used in the study, expanded antigen-specific T cells with peptide pools and then identified the expanded clonotypes through TCR sequencing. Each well held two million PBMCs cultured with 10 ug/ml peptide pools in IMDM containing roughly 4.7% human AB serum and around 10 IU/ml IL-2. Half of the culture medium was replaced with fresh IL-2-containing medium on days 3 and 7. CD4+ T cells were isolated after around ten days of culture through negative selection using the EasySep CD4+ T cell isolation kit. As cell number allowed, CD4+ T cells from unexposed donors were tested for reactivity to SARS-CoV-2 S and N and to four common cold coronavirus spike pools. PBMCs were separated from whole blood using Ficoll-Paque Plus gradient centrifugation and then either used fresh or cryopreserved at -140C. Each culture condition was generally run in triplicate wells. The leukapheresis product used for the unexposed donors was purchased from a commercial source.

The sequenced material came from CD4+ T cells from blood, cultured in vitro. This sequence was found in a human donor in good health. The chain uses TRBV7-9 and TRBJ1-2; 7 of the junction bases match TRBD1. The DNA reads as follows: TGTGCCAGCAGCTACCAGACAGGGTTGGGCTATGGCTACACCTTC. This yields the protein CASSYQTGLGYGYTF. Reference TRBV7-9 and TRBJ1-2 genes cover what lies past the CDR3, so the full variable domain is DTGVSQNPRHKITKRGQNVTFRCDPISEHNRLYWYRQTLGQGPEFLTYFQNEAQLEKSRLLSDRFSAERPKGSFSTLEIQRTEQGDSAMYLCASSYQTGLGYGYTFGSGTRLTVV.